This TCR beta chain derives from a study of spatial heterogeneity in lung cancer. Study-wide results and caveats: Relative to follow-up, resection was when ubiquitous expanded tumor TCRs appeared more in blood.

As to time point: sample taken at primary tumor resection. Unsorted tumor, nontumor lung tissue or cryopreserved PBMC supplied the whole RNA. The donor group consisted of over 60 patients who had untreated, early-stage non-small cell lung cancer. This clonotype showed up many times. Its antigen is not identified. The CDR3 runs to 15 residues. The V and J ends lost 3 bases and 6 bases respectively, with 18 bases between them. Per the germline V gene, CDR1 is SGHNT and CDR2 is YYREEE (reference sequence). TCR cDNA molecules each had a unique molecular identifier. TCRdb independently ran MiXCR on the 5' RACE reads; one entry per CDR3 protein. Counted here are some 40,000 distinct CDR3 sequences, 4% to 6% occurring once; the ten biggest clones make up more than 20%.

The specimen was PBMCs, collected at surgery. This receptor was obtained from a female donor with early-stage non-small cell lung cancer. This chain joins TRBV5-4 and TRBJ1-2; tentative D call: TRBD1 (5 bases). The CDR3 protein is CASSSPRQGDHGYTF. CDR3 in DNA: TGTGCCAGCAGCTCACCCCGGCAGGGCGACCATGGCTACACCTTC.